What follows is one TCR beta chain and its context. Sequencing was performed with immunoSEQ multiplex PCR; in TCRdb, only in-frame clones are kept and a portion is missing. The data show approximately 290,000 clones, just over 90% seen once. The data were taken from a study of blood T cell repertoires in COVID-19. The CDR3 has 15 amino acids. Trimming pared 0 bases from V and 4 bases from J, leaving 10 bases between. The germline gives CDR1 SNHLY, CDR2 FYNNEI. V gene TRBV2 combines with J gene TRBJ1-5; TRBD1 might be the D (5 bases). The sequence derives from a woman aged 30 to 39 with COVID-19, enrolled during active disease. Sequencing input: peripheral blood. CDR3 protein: CASSEAGGGNQPQHF. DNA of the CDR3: TGTGCCAGCAGTGAAGCTGGGGGAGGGAATCAGCCCCAGCATTTT.